This record concerns one T cell receptor (beta chain) sequence. Its antigen target is currently unknown. No much larger clone exists at a distance of one base, and base qualities are not known. The entire amount of isolated RNA was reverse transcribed using the High Capacity cDNA Reverse Transcription Kit, so the sequenced TCRB transcripts were expressed ones. Deep immunoSEQ sequencing was performed on naive, central memory and regulatory T cell samples, with an average of about 4 million total reads per sample. After sorted cells were lysed in RLT buffer, RNA was extracted with DNase-treated RNeasy Micro or Mini kits, with the choice depending on cell number. To prevent cross-contamination, every cell subset was processed on its own, while patient and healthy donor samples were processed together. TCRB sequences were amplified from cDNA with the immunoSEQ multiplex PCR, producing 87-bp fragments spanning the CDR3 region. Sequencing of the amplicons was done on the Illumina HiSeq platform. In the source study's methods: PCR bias was corrected computationally using synthetic template baselines, and reads within Hamming distance 2 were collapsed, with unmergeable singletons discarded. Reads were aligned to IMGT to assign V, D and J genes, CDR3 length, and insertions or deletions at six rearrangement sites. Within each subset, clonotype counts were normalized to sorted cell number, after which true diversity and Gini coefficients were computed with the tcR R package. Repertoire sharing was quantified using the overlap coefficient calculated on TCRB nucleotide sequences. Out-of-frame TCRB sequences from naive cells were analyzed as a proxy for the pre-selection repertoire. TCRdb stores this immuneACCESS table with in-frame sequences only. Part of the clones is absent; in the studies checked, under half of the shortfall reflects unresolved V genes, and no reason is known for the rest. The V and J calls and the clone size are those of that table, but D and trimming were determined from the DNA. Here the sample has more than 550,000 clones; over 13% occur a single time. The ten biggest clones cover roughly 0.04% of the sample.

The data stem from a study of beta chain features in type 1 diabetes (dated by TCRdb to 2017 to 2018). Study-wide context: Mean age, gender distribution, total cell number and subset yield were not different between patients and healthy donors. Across all samples, about 110 million sorted cells were examined, and cell number per subset correlated strongly with RNA yield. In the study, TCRB repertoires of sorted circulating CD4+ T cell subsets from recently diagnosed type 1 diabetes patients were compared with those of matched healthy donors. Whereas all 28 donors provided naive and central memory subsets, regulatory and stem cell-like memory subsets were isolated from just 8 patients and roughly 8 healthy donors.

General study outcomes and caveats: Shorter templates might have been favored by PCR, but patient and control samples were amplified and corrected together, so both groups would have been affected equally by any skew. Patients with type 1 diabetes made fewer insertions and deleted more nucleotides at VDJ recombination sites, implying thymic rearrangement abnormalities. HLA sub-analyses involved small numbers of individuals, so any influence of HLA type on TCRB rearrangement remained unresolved. Because cDNA was sequenced instead of genomic DNA, highly expressing activated cells could be over-represented, though the groups showed no difference in activation or CD3 levels. The naive, central memory and regulatory TCRB repertoires appeared to resemble one another more closely among patients than among healthy donors. Type 1 diabetes patients showed a moderate but significant shortening of TCRB CDR3 length in all four CD4+ subsets.

Each donor gave one peripheral blood draw, approximately 120 mL on average, collected into heparinised tubes. Using a panel that included CD45RO, CCR7, CD25, CD127, CD95 and CD27, naive, central memory, regulatory and stem cell-like memory CD4+ T cells were sorted on a BD FACSAria II. Every sorted population had a purity above 95%. PBMCs were isolated immediately by Lymphoprep density gradient centrifugation and stained directly without culture. So that batch effects would be minimized, each experiment stained and sorted samples in pairs, pairing one healthy donor with one patient. The CDR3 covers 14 residues, taking in both the cysteine and the phenylalanine. The sequence is cut down to CDR3 DNA, 42 bases in frame from base 1. The germline V gene (reference sequence) yields SGHNT for CDR1 and YYREEE for CDR2. The V end loses 4 bases and the J end loses 4 bases, and a stretch of 9 bases separates them.

Recombination connected TRBV5-4 to TRBJ2-6; tentative D gene TRBD2, with 5 bases matching. The clonotype was recovered from a man between 18 and 35 years old with type 1 diabetes. What was sequenced was naive CD4+ T cells from blood. The cell subset or site label, read with the paper, signifies: true naive CD4+ T cells. The bases are TGTGCCAGCAGCCCGAGGGTCGGGGCCAACGTCCTGACTTTC. Its protein product is CASSPRVGANVLTF.